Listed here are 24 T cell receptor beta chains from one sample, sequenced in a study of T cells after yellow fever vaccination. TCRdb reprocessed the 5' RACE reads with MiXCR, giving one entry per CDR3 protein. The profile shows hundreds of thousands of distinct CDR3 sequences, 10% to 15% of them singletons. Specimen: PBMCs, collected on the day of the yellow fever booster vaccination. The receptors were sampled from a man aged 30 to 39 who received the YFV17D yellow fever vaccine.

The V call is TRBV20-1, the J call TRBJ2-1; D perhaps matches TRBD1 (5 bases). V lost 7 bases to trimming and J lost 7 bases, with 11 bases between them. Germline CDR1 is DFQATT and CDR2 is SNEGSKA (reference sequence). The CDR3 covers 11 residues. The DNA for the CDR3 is TGCAGTGTTTTTTCAGGGAATGAGCAGTTCTTC. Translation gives CSVFSGNEQFF.

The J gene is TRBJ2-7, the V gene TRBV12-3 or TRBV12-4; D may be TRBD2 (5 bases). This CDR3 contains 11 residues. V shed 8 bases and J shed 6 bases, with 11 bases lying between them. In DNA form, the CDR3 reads TGTGCCAGCCATCTACGGGGCGAGCAGTACTTC. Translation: CASHLRGEQYF.

CDR3 DNA sequence: TGTGCCAGCAGCTATTGGACAGGACCCGGCTACACCTTC. Encoded protein: CASSYWTGPGYTF. The chain couples TRBV7-2 to TRBJ1-2; 7 bases match TRBD1. Germline CDR1 reads SGHTA; CDR2 reads FQGNSA. V was clipped by 4 bases and J by 8 bases; unmatched bases: 7. The CDR3 loop spans 13 amino acids.

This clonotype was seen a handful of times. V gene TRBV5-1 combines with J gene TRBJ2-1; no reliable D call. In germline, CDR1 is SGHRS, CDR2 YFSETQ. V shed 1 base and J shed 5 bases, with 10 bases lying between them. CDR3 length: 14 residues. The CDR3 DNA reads TGCGCCAGCAGCTTGTTCGGTTCCGACAATGAGCAGTTCTTC. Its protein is CASSLFGSDNEQFF.

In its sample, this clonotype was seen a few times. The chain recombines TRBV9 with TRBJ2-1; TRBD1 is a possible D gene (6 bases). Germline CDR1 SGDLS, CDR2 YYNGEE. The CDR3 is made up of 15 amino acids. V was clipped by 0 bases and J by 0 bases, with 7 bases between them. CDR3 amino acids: CASSVEGVSYNEQFF. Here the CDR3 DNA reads TGTGCCAGCAGCGTAGAGGGGGTCTCCTACAATGAGCAGTTCTTC.

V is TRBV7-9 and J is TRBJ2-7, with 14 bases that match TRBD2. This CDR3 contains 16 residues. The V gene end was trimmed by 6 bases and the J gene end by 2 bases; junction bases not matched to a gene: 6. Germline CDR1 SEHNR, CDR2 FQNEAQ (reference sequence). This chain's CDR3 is CASSPGLAGEPYEQYF. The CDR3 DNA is TGTGCCAGCAGTCCGGGACTAGCGGGAGAACCCTACGAGCAGTACTTC.

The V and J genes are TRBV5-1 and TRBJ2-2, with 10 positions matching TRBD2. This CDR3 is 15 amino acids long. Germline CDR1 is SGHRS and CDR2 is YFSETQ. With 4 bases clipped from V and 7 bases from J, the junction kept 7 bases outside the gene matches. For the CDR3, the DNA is TGCGCCAGCAGCCCCCTAGCGGGAGCGAACGGGGAGCTGTTTTTT. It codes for CASSPLAGANGELFF.

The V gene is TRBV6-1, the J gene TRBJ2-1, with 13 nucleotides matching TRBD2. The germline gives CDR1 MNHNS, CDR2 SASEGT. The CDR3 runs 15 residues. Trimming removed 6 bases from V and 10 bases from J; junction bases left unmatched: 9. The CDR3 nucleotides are TGTGCCAGCAGCTCCGGACTAGCGGGAGTGAGGGAGCAGTTCTTC. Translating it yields CASSSGLAGVREQFF.

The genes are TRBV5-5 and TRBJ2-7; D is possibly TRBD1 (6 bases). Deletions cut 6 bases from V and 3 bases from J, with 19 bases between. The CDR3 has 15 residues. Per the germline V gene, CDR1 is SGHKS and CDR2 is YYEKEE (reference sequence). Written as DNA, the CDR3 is TGTGCCAGCACCGTAAACGGACAGTCCAACTACGAGCAGTACTTC. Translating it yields CASTVNGQSNYEQYF.

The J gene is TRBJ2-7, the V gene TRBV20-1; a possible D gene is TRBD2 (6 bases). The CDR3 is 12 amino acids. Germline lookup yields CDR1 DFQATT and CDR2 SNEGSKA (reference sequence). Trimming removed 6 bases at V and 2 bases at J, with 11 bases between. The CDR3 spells CSASGLPYEQYF. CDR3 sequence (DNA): TGCAGTGCCTCGGGACTTCCCTACGAGCAGTACTTC.

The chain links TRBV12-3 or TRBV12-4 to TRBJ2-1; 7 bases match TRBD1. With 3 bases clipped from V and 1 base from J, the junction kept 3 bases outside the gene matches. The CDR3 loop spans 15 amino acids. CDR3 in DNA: TGTGCCAGCAGTTTGACAGGGCAATCCTACAATGAGCAGTTCTTC. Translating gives CASSLTGQSYNEQFF.

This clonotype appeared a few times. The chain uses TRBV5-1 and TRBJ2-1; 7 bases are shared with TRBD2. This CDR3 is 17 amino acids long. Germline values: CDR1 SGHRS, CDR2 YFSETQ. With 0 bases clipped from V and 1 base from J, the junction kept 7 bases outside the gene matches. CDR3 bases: TGCGCCAGCAGCTTGGGCGGCGGGAGAGGTTCCTACAATGAGCAGTTCTTC. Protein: CASSLGGGRGSYNEQFF.

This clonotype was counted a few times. CDR3 bases: TGTGCCAGCAGCTTAGAATCGGCGGAAGGGCAGTTCTTC. Its protein product is CASSLESAEGQFF. V gene TRBV11-2 combines with J gene TRBJ2-1; D unclear. CDR1 and CDR2 from the germline V gene are SGHAT and FQNNGV. CDR3 length equals 13 residues. The V end lost 0 bases, the J end lost 12 bases, and 12 bases lay between the germline ends.

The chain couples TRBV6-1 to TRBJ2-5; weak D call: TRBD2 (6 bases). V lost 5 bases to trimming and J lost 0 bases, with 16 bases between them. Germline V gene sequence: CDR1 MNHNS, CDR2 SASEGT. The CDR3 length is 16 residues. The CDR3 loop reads CASSPGPGANQETQYF. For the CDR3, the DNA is TGTGCCAGCAGTCCCGGGCCGGGAGCCAACCAAGAGACCCAGTACTTC.

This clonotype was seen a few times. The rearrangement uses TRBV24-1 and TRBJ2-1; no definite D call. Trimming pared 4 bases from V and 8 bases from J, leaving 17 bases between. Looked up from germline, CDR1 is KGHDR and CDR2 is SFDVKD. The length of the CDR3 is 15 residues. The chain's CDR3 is CATSDSTPPRDEQFF. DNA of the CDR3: TGTGCCACCAGTGACAGTACCCCGCCCCGAGATGAGCAGTTCTTC.

The CDR3 nucleotides are TGTGCCAGTTTCCGGGACAGACTCTCTGGAAACACCATATATTTT. This sequence encodes CASFRDRLSGNTIYF. V is TRBV12-3 or TRBV12-4 and J is TRBJ1-3, with 7 nucleotides matching TRBD1. The CDR3 is 15 residues long. Unmatched junction bases numbered 8, after V lost 9 bases and J lost 0 bases.

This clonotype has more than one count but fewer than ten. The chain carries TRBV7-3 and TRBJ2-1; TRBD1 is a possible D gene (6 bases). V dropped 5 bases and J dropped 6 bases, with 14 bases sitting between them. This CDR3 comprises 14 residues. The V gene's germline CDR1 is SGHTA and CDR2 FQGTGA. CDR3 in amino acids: CASSSTPGVNEQFF. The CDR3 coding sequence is TGTGCCAGCAGCAGCACTCCAGGGGTCAATGAGCAGTTCTTC.

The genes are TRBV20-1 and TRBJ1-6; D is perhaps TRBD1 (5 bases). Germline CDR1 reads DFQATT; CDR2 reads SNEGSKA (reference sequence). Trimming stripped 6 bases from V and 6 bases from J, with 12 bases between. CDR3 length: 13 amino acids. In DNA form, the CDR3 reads TGCAGTGCCACCCGGGACCCTAATTCACCCCTCCACTTT. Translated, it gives CSATRDPNSPLHF.

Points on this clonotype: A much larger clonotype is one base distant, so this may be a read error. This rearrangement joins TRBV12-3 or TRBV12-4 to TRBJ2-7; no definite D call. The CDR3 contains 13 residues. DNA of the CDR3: TGTGACAGCAGTGGGCGACTCTCCTCCGAGCAGTACTTC. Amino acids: CDSSGRLSSEQYF.

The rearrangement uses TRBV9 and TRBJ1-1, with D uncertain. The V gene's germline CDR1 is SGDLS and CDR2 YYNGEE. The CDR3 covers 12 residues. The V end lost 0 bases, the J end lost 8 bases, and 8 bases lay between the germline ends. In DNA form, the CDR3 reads TGTGCCAGCAGCGTAGTTGGGCAGGAAGCTTTCTTT. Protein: CASSVVGQEAFF.

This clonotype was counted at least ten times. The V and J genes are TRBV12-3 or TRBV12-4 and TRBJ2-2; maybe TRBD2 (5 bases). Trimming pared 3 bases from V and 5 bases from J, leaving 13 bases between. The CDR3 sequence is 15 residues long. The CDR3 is CASSLRGSWTGELFF. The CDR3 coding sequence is TGTGCCAGCAGTTTGAGAGGGTCGTGGACCGGGGAGCTGTTTTTT.

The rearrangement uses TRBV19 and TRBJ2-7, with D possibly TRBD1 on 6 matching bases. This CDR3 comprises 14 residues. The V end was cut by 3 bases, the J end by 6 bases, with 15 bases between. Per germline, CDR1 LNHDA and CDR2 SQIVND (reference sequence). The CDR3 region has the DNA TGTGCCAGTAGTATCGGGACAACGGAGCGCGAGCAGTACTTC. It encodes CASSIGTTEREQYF. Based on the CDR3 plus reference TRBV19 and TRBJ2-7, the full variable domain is DGGITQSPKYLFRKEGQNVTLSCEQNLNHDAMYWYRQDPGQGLRLIYYSQIVNDFQKGDIAEGYSVSREKKESFPLTVTSAQKNPTAFYLCASSIGTTEREQYFGPGTRLTVT.

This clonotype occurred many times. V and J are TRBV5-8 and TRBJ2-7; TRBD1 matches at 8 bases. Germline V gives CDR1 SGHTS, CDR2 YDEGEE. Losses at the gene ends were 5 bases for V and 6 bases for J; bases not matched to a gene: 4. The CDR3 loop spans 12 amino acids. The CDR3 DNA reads TGTGCCAGCAGGCTGACAGGGGCCGAGCAGTACTTC. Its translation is CASRLTGAEQYF.

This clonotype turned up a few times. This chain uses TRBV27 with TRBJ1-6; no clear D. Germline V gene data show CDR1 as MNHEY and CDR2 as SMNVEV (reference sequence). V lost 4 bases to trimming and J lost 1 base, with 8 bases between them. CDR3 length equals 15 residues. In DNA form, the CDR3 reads TGTGCCAGCAGTTCCTCGAGGTCCTATAATTCACCCCTCCACTTT. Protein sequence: CASSSSRSYNSPLHF.